The present T cell receptor beta chain was sequenced within a study of blood T cell repertoires in COVID-19. Study-wide background: The study drew acute and convalescent COVID-19 samples from the United States, Italy and Spain. Sources were T cells, B-cell-depleted T cells, or PBMCs; the material itself was cDNA or gDNA.

A Seattle source enrolled patients during active infection and followed them longitudinally. TCRdb's table, derived via immunoSEQ multiplex PCR, lists solely in-frame clones and lacks some. The sample lists about 220,000 clones; about 81% were seen once. Per the germline V gene, CDR1 is SGHDT and CDR2 is YYEEEE. V lost 6 bases and J 0 bases, leaving 13 bases between the germline ends. The CDR3 is 16 amino acids. This TCR came from an elderly woman with COVID-19, enrolled during active disease. The specimen sequenced was peripheral blood. The chain couples TRBV5-6 to TRBJ1-6; D is unresolved. The CDR3 here is CASTLKLSSYNSPLHF. CDR3 in DNA: TGTGCCAGCACCCTTAAATTGAGCTCCTATAATTCACCCCTCCACTTT.